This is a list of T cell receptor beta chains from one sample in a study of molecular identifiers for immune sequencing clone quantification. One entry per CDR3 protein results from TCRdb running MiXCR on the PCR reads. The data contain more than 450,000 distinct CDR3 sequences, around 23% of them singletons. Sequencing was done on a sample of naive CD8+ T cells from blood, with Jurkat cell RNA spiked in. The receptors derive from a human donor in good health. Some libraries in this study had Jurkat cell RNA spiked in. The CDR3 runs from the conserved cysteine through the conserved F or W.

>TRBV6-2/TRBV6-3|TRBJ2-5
CASSYWTGEETQYF
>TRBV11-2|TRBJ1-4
CASSSAGSGLFF
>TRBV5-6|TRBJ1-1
CASSSHGTGNHYTEAFF
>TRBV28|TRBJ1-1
CASSPDWGMNTEAFF
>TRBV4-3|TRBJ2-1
CASSRTSGSYNEQFF
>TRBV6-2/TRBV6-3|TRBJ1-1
CASRRQDLNTEAFF
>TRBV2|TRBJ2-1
CASRELTSGRRVSYNEQFF
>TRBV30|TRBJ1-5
CAWSGGGQPQHF
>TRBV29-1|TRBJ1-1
CSVVGGAVTEAFF
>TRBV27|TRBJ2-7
CASSSAGGRYEQYF
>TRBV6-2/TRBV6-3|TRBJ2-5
CARSYFRAGLQETQYF
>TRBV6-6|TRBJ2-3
CASSYFREDTQYF
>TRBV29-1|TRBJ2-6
CSALPGTGSGANVLTF
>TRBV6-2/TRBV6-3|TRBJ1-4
CASSHNPFVTTNEKLFF
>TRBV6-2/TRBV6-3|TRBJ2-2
CASWGSLAGELFF
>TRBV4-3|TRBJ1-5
CASSQDWGSNSNQPQHF
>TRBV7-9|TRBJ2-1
CASSLSLAGASYNEQFF
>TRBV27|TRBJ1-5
CASSLAGGQPQHF
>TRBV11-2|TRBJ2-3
CASSEGSGNTDTQYF
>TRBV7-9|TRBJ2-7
CASSRHRAGGSYEQYF
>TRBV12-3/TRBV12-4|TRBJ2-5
CASRLRGQETQYF
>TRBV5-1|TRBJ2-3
CASSLGRGQSSTDTQYF
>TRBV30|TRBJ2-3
CAWSVPRDTQYF
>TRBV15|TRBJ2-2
CATSSGRLNTGELFF
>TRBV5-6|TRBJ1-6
CASSLGGDVSALHF
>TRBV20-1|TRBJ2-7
CSARLAGAWEQYF
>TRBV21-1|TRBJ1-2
CASSPRDRGFYGYTF
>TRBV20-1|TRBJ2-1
CSARDLQTGIENEQFF
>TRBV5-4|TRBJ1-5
CASSLYPTGNQPQHF
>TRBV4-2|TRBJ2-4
CASSPQVTQGGAKNIQYF
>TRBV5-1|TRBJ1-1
CASSLVTGENTEAFF
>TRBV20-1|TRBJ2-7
CSADDSLSSYEQYF
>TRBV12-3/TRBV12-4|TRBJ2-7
CASGPGGEQYF
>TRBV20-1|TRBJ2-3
CSARTGLAGVLGTDTQYF